The next 29 T cell receptor beta chains were all read from a single sample in a study of long-term antiretroviral therapy in people with HIV. A v3.0 immunoSEQ assay was performed at survey level. Some clones are missing from TCRdb's copy, which holds only in-frame ones; the method was immunoSEQ multiplex PCR. The table records about 7,800 clones, around 85% of them present only once. The sample here was unsorted PBMCs, taken around 2.6 years before starting antiretroviral therapy. The source is a man aged 35 to 55 with HIV.

The chain is built from TRBV5-5 and TRBJ1-3; 9 nucleotides match TRBD1. The CDR3 is 15 residues long. Germline V gives CDR1 SGHKS, CDR2 YYEKEE (reference sequence). Losses at the gene ends were 7 bases for V and 1 base for J; bases not matched to a gene: 6. The CDR3 region has the DNA TGTGCCAGCGCGACAGGGGGAATGTCTGGAAACACCATATATTTT. Protein sequence: CASATGGMSGNTIYF.

Worth noting for this clone: The same CDR3 also results from other DNA sequences found in this sample. The chain recombines TRBV18 with TRBJ1-4; no definite D call. V shed 6 bases and J shed 8 bases, with 7 bases lying between them. Germline assignment: CDR1 KGHSH and CDR2 LQKENI. This CDR3 region has 11 residues. CDR3 loop: CASSPGEKLFF. The CDR3 DNA reads as TGTGCCAGCTCCCCGGGAGAAAAACTGTTTTTT. The full variable domain, rest sourced from reference TRBV18 and TRBJ1-4, is NAGVMQNPRHLVRRRGQEARLRCSPMKGHSHVYWYRQLPEEGLKFMVYLQKENIIDESGMPKERFSAEFPKEGPSILRIQQVVRGDSAAYFCASSPGEKLFFGSGTQLSVL.

In its sample, this clone was seen a few times. This chain uses TRBV10-1 with TRBJ2-7; 8 nucleotides line up with TRBD1. Germline-derived CDR1 and CDR2 are WNHNN and SYGVQD (reference sequence). This CDR3 has 17 residues. V dropped 0 bases and J dropped 0; count of bases not matched to a gene: 7. CDR3 bases: TGCGCCAGCAGTGAGTCCTGGACAGGGCCGAACTCCTACGAGCAGTACTTC. This gives the protein CASSESWTGPNSYEQYF.

V is TRBV10-1 and J is TRBJ2-2; no reliable D call. V lost 4 bases and J 6 bases, leaving 6 bases between the germline ends. CDR1 is WNHNN, CDR2 SYGVQD, per germline (reference sequence). The CDR3 covers 12 residues. Here the CDR3 reads CASSAGSGELFF. The CDR3, as DNA: TGCGCCAGCAGTGCAGGCTCCGGGGAGCTGTTTTTT.

This clone was picked up a small number of times. The rearrangement joins TRBV29-1 to TRBJ2-7, with D perhaps TRBD1 or TRBD2 (6 bases each). CDR1 and CDR2 (germline): SQVTM, ANQGSEA. The CDR3 has 11 residues. V lost 8 bases to trimming and J lost 5 bases, with 13 bases between them. DNA for the CDR3: TGCAGCTCCTCGAGGGGGGACGAGCAGTACTTC. This codes for CSSSRGDEQYF.

This clone was detected only a few times. The rearrangement links TRBV15 to TRBJ1-2, with 8 bases lining up with TRBD1. In germline, CDR1 is LNHNV, CDR2 YYDKDF (reference sequence). The trim removed 1 base at V and 4 bases at J, leaving 5 bases unmatched. This CDR3 is built from 15 residues. The CDR3 sequence is CATSRGGQESYGYTF. The CDR3, as DNA: TGTGCCACCAGCAGAGGGGGACAGGAATCCTATGGCTACACCTTC.

The CDR3 nucleotides read TGTGCCAGCAGTCCCGAAGACAGTCCCTACGAGCAGTACTTC. It codes for CASSPEDSPYEQYF. This sequence joins TRBV2 and TRBJ2-7; D may be TRBD1 (5 bases). Germline assignment: CDR1 SNHLY and CDR2 FYNNEI. Trimming took 5 bases from V and 2 from J, leaving 13 bases between them. The CDR3 has 14 residues.

The rearrangement links TRBV6-5 to TRBJ2-7; a weak D match, TRBD1 (6 bases). CDR3 length equals 13 residues. Germline V gene data show CDR1 as MNHEY and CDR2 as SVGAGI. Between the trimmed V and J ends, which lost 6 bases and 3 bases, there was a span of 12 bases. The CDR3 here is CASRRIQGYEQYF. The DNA of the CDR3 is TGTGCCAGCAGGAGAATACAGGGCTACGAGCAGTACTTC.

V gene TRBV5-6 combines with J gene TRBJ1-3; no definite D call. CDR1 and CDR2 from the germline V gene are SGHDT and YYEEEE. Trimming took off 3 bases at V and 4 bases at J, with 8 bases between the two ends. This CDR3 spans 13 amino acids. CDR3 DNA sequence: TGTGCCAGCAGCTCCGGCAACGGAAACACCATATATTTT. Encoded protein: CASSSGNGNTIYF.

CDR3 nucleotide sequence: TGTGCCAGCAGACCCTCCGGACAGGGGGTAGGGAATTCACCCCTCCACTTT. Translation gives CASRPSGQGVGNSPLHF. This sequence joins TRBV7-9 and TRBJ1-6; 10 nucleotides align to TRBD1. This CDR3 contains 17 residues. V lost 6 bases to trimming and J lost 7 bases; unmatched junction nucleotides: 12. Germline loops: CDR1 SEHNR, CDR2 FQNEAQ (reference sequence).

Only one count was recorded for this clone. This chain joins TRBV19 and TRBJ2-7, with D perhaps assigned TRBD1 or TRBD2 (5 bases each). V was trimmed by 4 bases and J by 9 bases, leaving 16 bases between them. CDR1 and CDR2 from the germline V gene are LNHDA and SQIVND (reference sequence). CDR3 length: 13 residues. In nucleotides, the CDR3 is TGTGCCAGTAGTACTCAATTCCGAGGGACGCAGTACTTC. Amino acids: CASSTQFRGTQYF.

The gene calls are TRBV19 and TRBJ1-1; no clear D gene. V shed 5 bases and J shed 4 bases, with 11 bases lying between them. In germline, CDR1 is LNHDA, CDR2 SQIVND (reference sequence). This CDR3 has 13 amino acids. The CDR3 sequence is CASSWALVTEAFF. As DNA, the CDR3 is TGTGCCAGTAGTTGGGCGTTGGTCACTGAAGCTTTCTTT.

Here the CDR3 DNA reads TGTGCCAGCAGCTCCCGCGGACAGGGGAACACTGAAGCTTTCTTT. This sequence encodes CASSSRGQGNTEAFF. The chain carries TRBV11-2 and TRBJ1-1; 8 bases align to TRBD1. The CDR3 sequence is 15 residues long. Germline values: CDR1 SGHAT, CDR2 FQNNGV. With V trimmed by 4 bases and J by 1 base, 5 bases remained unmatched.

The chain couples TRBV6-1 to TRBJ1-2; no firm D call. Deletions cut 0 bases from V and 4 bases from J, with 12 bases between. The germline gives CDR1 MNHNS, CDR2 SASEGT. The CDR3 is 15 amino acids. The CDR3 DNA follows: TGTGCCAGCAGTGAAGCGTACGGCAGTCGCTATGGCTACACCTTC. Translation gives CASSEAYGSRYGYTF.

This rearrangement joins TRBV2 to TRBJ2-7, with 7 bases matching TRBD2. Germline CDR1 and CDR2: SNHLY and FYNNEI. CDR3 length equals 12 residues. Trimming cost V 7 bases and J 3 bases; bases outside gene matches: 3. CDR3 sequence: CASNGLGYEQYF. CDR3 sequence (DNA): TGTGCCAGCAACGGACTAGGCTACGAGCAGTACTTC. Together with reference TRBV2 and TRBJ2-7, the CDR3 gives the full variable domain: EPEVTQTPSHQVTQMGQEVILRCVPISNHLYFYWYRQILGQKVEFLVSFYNNEISEKSEIFDDQFSVERPDGSNFTLKIRSTKLEDSAMYFCASNGLGYEQYFGPGTRLTVT.

The rearrangement links TRBV25-1 to TRBJ2-1, with 8 nucleotides matching TRBD1. The CDR3 runs to 14 residues. Germline CDR1 is MGHDK and CDR2 is SYGVNS. The trim removed 8 bases at V and 3 bases at J, leaving 6 bases unmatched. The CDR3 sequence is CASRTGTDYNEQFF. For the CDR3, the DNA is TGTGCCAGCCGGACAGGGACAGACTACAATGAGCAGTTCTTC.

This clone appeared a few times. V and J are TRBV10-3 and TRBJ2-7; possible D gene TRBD1, 6 bases. The length of the CDR3 is 15 residues. V lost 3 bases to trimming and J lost 2 bases, with 14 bases between them. CDR1 ENHRY and CDR2 SYGVKD come from the germline V gene. In DNA, the CDR3 is TGTGCCATCAGTGATACCGGGACACTGACCTACGAGCAGTACTTC. Protein: CAISDTGTLTYEQYF.

V and J are TRBV27 and TRBJ2-3; possibly TRBD2 for D (5 bases). CDR1 is MNHEY and CDR2 is SMNVEV in the germline V gene (reference sequence). With 7 bases removed from V and 0 bases from J, the gap between germline ends came to 17 bases. This CDR3 is 16 amino acids long. This CDR3 is CASTTASGKSTDTQYF. In DNA form, the CDR3 reads TGTGCCAGCACCACGGCCAGCGGAAAAAGCACAGATACGCAGTATTTT.

V and J are TRBV5-4 and TRBJ2-7; D is possibly TRBD1 (5 bases). Germline V gene sequence: CDR1 SGHNT, CDR2 YYREEE (reference sequence). CDR3 length equals 15 residues. The V gene lost 2 bases and the J gene lost 2 bases, with 14 bases spanning the gap. The CDR3 DNA sequence: TGTGCCAGCAGCTTAGGGGCTAGTGTGGCCTACGAGCAGTACTTC. Translation gives CASSLGASVAYEQYF.

The rearrangement links TRBV28 to TRBJ1-2; TRBD1 aligns across 8 bases. This CDR3 is built from 15 residues. Germline V lookup: CDR1 MDHEN, CDR2 SYDVKM. With V trimmed by 6 bases and J by 1 base, 7 bases remained unmatched. CDR3 protein: CASRETGGVNYGYTF. CDR3 DNA: TGTGCCAGCAGGGAAACAGGGGGAGTTAACTATGGCTACACCTTC.

V is TRBV14 and J is TRBJ2-1, with D possibly TRBD2 on 5 matching bases. CDR1 and CDR2 (germline): SGHDN, FVKESK. Trimming took off 6 bases at V and 6 bases at J, with 18 bases between the two ends. This CDR3 contains 15 residues. The CDR3 nucleotides read TGTGCCAGCAGTCCAGGACTCCTGAGGGTCAATGAGCAGTTCTTC. As protein: CASSPGLLRVNEQFF.

CDR3 in amino acids: CASSSLAGVLTDTQYF. CDR3 nucleotides: TGTGCCAGCAGTTCCTTAGCGGGGGTACTCACAGATACGCAGTATTTT. This rearrangement joins TRBV28 to TRBJ2-3; 9 nucleotides agree with TRBD2. The length of the CDR3 is 16 residues. Germline V gene sequence: CDR1 MDHEN, CDR2 SYDVKM. Trimming removed 4 bases from V and 2 bases from J; junction bases left unmatched: 7.

The chain couples TRBV7-2 to TRBJ2-7; D is ambiguous. Deletions cut 2 bases from V and 7 bases from J, with 12 bases between. Germline CDR1 and CDR2: SGHTA and FQGNSA. CDR3 length: 13 residues. The CDR3 nucleotides are TGTGCCAGCAGCTTAAATGGAAGGGCGGAGCAGTACTTC. The encoded protein is CASSLNGRAEQYF.

The chain employs TRBV7-8 and TRBJ1-3; 9 bases map to TRBD1. V lost 5 bases, J lost 4 bases, and 9 bases stayed unmatched. The CDR3 is made up of 16 amino acids. From germline, CDR1 is SGHVS and CDR2 FQNEAQ. The CDR3, as DNA: TGTGCCAGCAGCCCATCACAGGGGGCAGGAGGAAACACCATATATTTT. It specifies CASSPSQGAGGNTIYF.

This chain joins TRBV6-1 and TRBJ1-6, with D unclear. CDR1 is MNHNS and CDR2 is SASEGT in the germline V gene. The ends were cut back, 7 bases at V and 7 bases at J, with 11 bases in the middle. The CDR3 is 13 amino acids. CDR3 in DNA: TGTGCCAGCAAGGAGGTTTTGAATTCACCCCTCCACTTT. Its protein product is CASKEVLNSPLHF.

The chain couples TRBV6-6 to TRBJ2-7; 8 positions agree with TRBD1. This CDR3 is 14 amino acids long. Per the germline V gene, CDR1 is MNHNY and CDR2 is SVGAGI (reference sequence). The trim removed 5 bases at V and 1 base at J, leaving 4 bases unmatched. The chain's CDR3 is CASSPGTGSYEQYF. In nucleotides, the CDR3 is TGTGCCAGCAGTCCCGGGACAGGTTCCTACGAGCAGTACTTC.

The chain combines TRBV5-1 with TRBJ2-3; the D is unclear. Germline V gene data show CDR1 as SGHRS and CDR2 as YFSETQ. V gave up 1 base and J gave up 0 bases, with 6 bases separating them. This CDR3 is built from 14 residues. CDR3 sequence: CASSLWASTDTQYF. In nucleotides, the CDR3 is TGCGCCAGCAGCTTGTGGGCTAGCACAGATACGCAGTATTTT. Filled out from reference TRBV5-1 and TRBJ2-3, the complete variable domain reads KAGVTQTPRYLIKTRGQQVTLSCSPISGHRSVSWYQQTPGQGLQFLFEYFSETQRNKGNFPGRFSGRQFSNSRSEMNVSTLELGDSALYLCASSLWASTDTQYFGPGTRLTVL.

The chain links TRBV30 to TRBJ1-1; the D gene is possibly TRBD1 (5 bases). CDR1 and CDR2 from the germline V gene are GTSNPN and SVGIG (reference sequence). Trimming shortened V by 1 base and J by 5 bases, and 11 bases separated the two germline ends. This CDR3 is 13 amino acids long. CDR3 residues: CAWSGEGKTEAFF. The CDR3 region has the DNA TGTGCCTGGAGTGGAGAGGGGAAGACTGAAGCTTTCTTT.

This chain links TRBV6-5 with TRBJ2-3; D remains unclear. The CDR3 loop spans 13 amino acids. Germline V lookup: CDR1 MNHEY, CDR2 SVGAGI. The ends were cut back, 6 bases at V and 6 bases at J, with 13 bases in the middle. The CDR3 loop reads CASSPTPLDTQYF. The CDR3 DNA reads TGTGCCAGCAGCCCCACCCCGTTGGATACGCAGTATTTT.